The 23 T cell receptor beta chains reported below all come from one sample, sequenced in a study of identical twins. TCRdb analysed the 5' RACE reads with MiXCR anew, one entry per CDR3 protein. The sample lists 500,000 or so distinct CDR3 sequences; 14% were seen once. The sample also formed part of further work on yellow fever vaccine responses in identical twins.

The sample consisted of CD4+ T cells sorted from blood. Receptor source: a woman younger than 35 in good health.

The chain carries TRBV18 and TRBJ2-3, with TRBD2 matching over 9 bases. V lost 0 bases and J lost 6; bases outside the gene matches: 7. The CDR3 length is 16 residues. From germline, CDR1 is KGHSH and CDR2 LQKENI. The CDR3 protein is CASSPPRRGGRDTQYF. CDR3 sequence (DNA): TGTGCCAGCTCACCACCCAGGCGGGGGGGCCGGGATACGCAGTATTTT.

The chain employs TRBV6-2 or TRBV6-3 and TRBJ2-3; weak D call: TRBD1 (6 bases). The CDR3 runs 13 residues. Germline V gives CDR1 MNHEY, CDR2 SVGEGT. The V gene lost 6 bases and the J gene lost 6 bases, with 13 bases spanning the gap. CDR3 nucleotide sequence: TGTGCCAGCAGAACACAGGGATCGGATACGCAGTATTTT. It encodes CASRTQGSDTQYF.

This clonotype was recorded many times. The junction differs from germline at one of its ends, possibly a read error. This chain uses TRBV5-1 with TRBJ2-5; no clear D. This CDR3 has 11 amino acids. CDR1 is SGHRS and CDR2 is YFSETQ in the germline V gene. CDR3 sequence reads: CASSFQETQYF. The CDR3 region has the DNA TGTGCCAGCAGCTTCCAAGAGACCCAGTACTTC.

This clonotype was counted between two and nine times. The chain carries TRBV3-1 and TRBJ2-2; TRBD2 matches at 10 bases. The germline CDR1 and CDR2 sequences are LGHDT and YNNKEL (reference sequence). The CDR3 contains 19 residues. The J segment lost 1 base and the V segment lost 2 bases, leaving 10 bases of the junction unmatched. CDR3 in DNA: TGTGCCAGCAGCCAACCCTTCCGGACTAGCGGTGAGAACACCGGGGAGCTGTTTTTT. Translation: CASSQPFRTSGENTGELFF.

The V gene is TRBV7-2, the J gene TRBJ2-7, with a weak D call TRBD2 (6 bases). Trimming cost V 0 bases and J 4 bases, with 13 bases left between them. The germline V gene has CDR1 SGHTA and CDR2 FQGNSA. There are 15 residues in the CDR3. The CDR3, as DNA: TGTGCCAGCAGCTTAGCGGACCGGGGGAAATACGAGCAGTACTTC. Its translation: CASSLADRGKYEQYF.

This clonotype was picked up many times. The chain employs TRBV5-1 and TRBJ1-6; D not certain. Germline loops: CDR1 SGHRS, CDR2 YFSETQ. V was cut by 0 bases and J by 7 bases, with 2 bases left in between. CDR3 length: 12 residues. CDR3 DNA: TGCGCCAGCAGCTTGGAGAATTCACCCCTCCACTTT. It is translated as CASSLENSPLHF. Combining the CDR3 with reference TRBV5-1 and TRBJ1-6 gives the whole variable domain KAGVTQTPRYLIKTRGQQVTLSCSPISGHRSVSWYQQTPGQGLQFLFEYFSETQRNKGNFPGRFSGRQFSNSRSEMNVSTLELGDSALYLCASSLENSPLHFGNGTRLTVT.

Notes on this clonotype: A much larger clone differs by one base, so this may be a read error. The V gene is TRBV29-1, the J gene TRBJ1-4; TRBD1 matches 9 bases. The CDR3 sequence is 13 residues long. Germline assignment: CDR1 SQVTM and CDR2 ANQGSEA. The CDR3 DNA sequence: TGCAGCGCTGAGACAGGGGGTAATGATAAACTGTTTTTT. Protein sequence: CSAETGGNDKLFF.

The J gene is TRBJ2-7, the V gene TRBV12-3 or TRBV12-4; TRBD1 matches 12 bases. Trimming at V came to 8 bases and at J to 5 bases, leaving 13 bases not matched to a gene. The CDR3 is 16 residues long. The chain's CDR3 is CASGSVPGQGAHEQYF. The CDR3 DNA reads TGTGCCAGCGGTTCAGTCCCGGGACAGGGGGCCCACGAGCAGTACTTC.

This chain joins TRBV6-5 and TRBJ1-2; D may be TRBD1 (5 bases). The ends were cut back, 6 bases at V and 1 base at J, with 15 bases in the middle. Germline CDR1 and CDR2: MNHEY and SVGAGI. The CDR3 contains 15 residues. Written as DNA, the CDR3 is TGTGCCAGCAGCTCCTCAGGGCTACGTAACTATGGCTACACCTTC. As protein: CASSSSGLRNYGYTF.

This chain connects TRBV11-1 to TRBJ2-1; 8 positions match TRBD2. In germline, CDR1 is SGHAT, CDR2 FQDESV (reference sequence). This CDR3 comprises 18 residues. Trimming at V came to 3 bases and at J to 2 bases, leaving 12 bases not matched to a gene. The CDR3 bases are TGTGCCAGCAGCTTCGGAGGCAGCGGGAGAACCGCCTACAATGAGCAGTTCTTC. Translating gives CASSFGGSGRTAYNEQFF.

The table lists this clonotype with a few counts. The J gene is TRBJ2-5, the V gene TRBV6-5, with 8 bases lining up with TRBD1. CDR1 and CDR2 from the germline V gene are MNHEY and SVGAGI. V lost 2 bases to trimming and J lost 5 bases; unmatched junction nucleotides: 10. The CDR3 consists of 16 residues. CDR3 sequence: CASSYGDRQGGETQYF. Here the CDR3 DNA reads TGTGCCAGCAGTTACGGGGACAGGCAGGGCGGGGAGACCCAGTACTTC.

This clonotype was detected a few times. The chain carries TRBV5-6 and TRBJ1-2; D is uncertain. This CDR3 contains 13 residues. Trimming left V 0 bases short and J 5 bases short, with 8 bases between. Germline CDR1 and CDR2: SGHDT and YYEEEE. CDR3 nucleotide sequence: TGTGCCAGCAGCTTGGATGGAGAGTATGGCTACACCTTC. Amino acid sequence: CASSLDGEYGYTF.

This clonotype was observed a handful of times. This rearrangement joins TRBV4-3 to TRBJ2-4, with 9 bases identical to TRBD1. V lost 1 base and J lost 9; bases outside the gene matches: 13. CDR1 and CDR2 (germline): LGHNA, YSLEER. This CDR3 comprises 17 residues. The CDR3 DNA is TGCGCCAGCAGCCAAGGGGTGGCGGGACAGGGATATGGCATTCAGTACTTC. This gives the protein CASSQGVAGQGYGIQYF.

V gene TRBV20-1 combines with J gene TRBJ2-5; a weak D match, TRBD1 (6 bases). The V end was cut by 6 bases, the J end by 6 bases, with 20 bases between. The CDR3 has 14 residues. CDR1 DFQATT and CDR2 SNEGSKA come from the germline V gene (reference sequence). CDR3 DNA sequence: TGCAGTGCCGCCCGAACAGGGAGTGTAAAGACCCAGTACTTC. Protein sequence: CSAARTGSVKTQYF.

This clonotype was detected a few times. The chain links TRBV20-1 to TRBJ2-3, with 8 bases fitting TRBD2. The germline CDR1 and CDR2 sequences are DFQATT and SNEGSKA (reference sequence). V was clipped by 6 bases and J by 4 bases; unmatched bases: 6. The CDR3 sequence is 13 residues long. CDR3 in amino acids: CSAERGGADTQYF. CDR3 nucleotides: TGCAGTGCAGAACGGGGGGGGGCAGATACGCAGTATTTT.

The chain couples TRBV6-2 or TRBV6-3 to TRBJ2-6, with D unclear. CDR3 length: 19 amino acids. Trimming stripped 6 bases from V and 1 base from J, with 22 bases between. Germline lookup yields CDR1 MNHEY and CDR2 SVGEGT. CDR3 residues: CASSYLGPFRKSGANVLTF. The CDR3 coding sequence is TGTGCCAGCAGCTATCTTGGACCCTTCCGTAAGTCTGGGGCCAACGTCCTGACTTTC.

The chain has TRBV7-2 and TRBJ1-2; TRBD1 aligns across 9 bases. The CDR3 extends over 16 amino acids. The V gene end was trimmed by 0 bases and the J gene end by 4 bases; junction bases not matched to a gene: 6. CDR1 and CDR2 (germline): SGHTA, FQGNSA. CDR3 loop: CASSLAAWGQGYGYTF. Here the CDR3 DNA reads TGTGCCAGCAGCTTAGCAGCATGGGGACAGGGCTATGGCTACACCTTC.

This clonotype was picked up many times. This chain uses TRBV5-1 with TRBJ2-1; D is possibly TRBD1 or TRBD2 (5 bases each). This CDR3 has 18 residues. The germline V gene encodes CDR1 SGHRS and CDR2 YFSETQ. V shed 2 bases and J shed 0 bases, with 18 bases lying between them. Here the CDR3 DNA reads TGCGCCAGCAGCTTAGGGGTGGCAACCGGGAACTCCTACAATGAGCAGTTCTTC. Protein: CASSLGVATGNSYNEQFF. The entire variable domain, with the rest obtained from reference TRBV5-1 and TRBJ2-1, is as follows: KAGVTQTPRYLIKTRGQQVTLSCSPISGHRSVSWYQQTPGQGLQFLFEYFSETQRNKGNFPGRFSGRQFSNSRSEMNVSTLELGDSALYLCASSLGVATGNSYNEQFFGPGTRLTVL.

This clonotype has only a few counts. The chain links TRBV18 to TRBJ1-4, with 9 bases matching TRBD1. The germline V gene has CDR1 KGHSH and CDR2 LQKENI. The ends lost 0 bases at V and 1 base at J; junction bases unmatched: 6. CDR3 length: 18 residues. DNA of the CDR3: TGTGCCAGCTCACCACCGGGACAGGGAAAGAGAACTAATGAAAAACTGTTTTTT. The encoded protein is CASSPPGQGKRTNEKLFF.

This clonotype was seen only a few times. The chain carries TRBV5-1 and TRBJ2-3; the D gene is possibly TRBD2 (5 bases). The V gene lost 2 bases and the J gene lost 2 bases, with 9 bases spanning the gap. The CDR3 has 14 residues. Germline V gene data show CDR1 as SGHRS and CDR2 as YFSETQ. For the CDR3, the DNA is TGCGCCAGCAGCTTTCGGGGAAACACAGATACGCAGTATTTT. Translating it yields CASSFRGNTDTQYF.

The chain carries TRBV6-5 and TRBJ2-5, with D perhaps TRBD1 (5 bases). This CDR3 spans 15 amino acids. The germline CDR1 and CDR2 sequences are MNHEY and SVGAGI. The V and J ends lost 2 bases and 3 bases respectively, with 13 bases between them. CDR3 loop: CASSYRPGREETQYF. Written as DNA, the CDR3 is TGTGCCAGCAGTTACAGGCCGGGCAGGGAAGAGACCCAGTACTTC.

Many counts were recorded for this clonotype. The gene calls are TRBV7-9 and TRBJ1-5; D remains unclear. Per germline, CDR1 SEHNR and CDR2 FQNEAQ (reference sequence). The CDR3 loop spans 12 amino acids. Trimming removed 5 bases at V and 6 bases at J, with 8 bases between. CDR3 residues: CASSAFRQPQHF. CDR3 bases: TGTGCCAGCAGCGCTTTCCGTCAGCCCCAGCATTTT.

V is TRBV3-1 and J is TRBJ2-7, with D possibly matching TRBD2 (5 bases). Germline CDR1 LGHDT, CDR2 YNNKEL (reference sequence). V lost 4 bases and J 2 bases, leaving 9 bases between the germline ends. The CDR3 contains 13 residues. Here the CDR3 DNA reads TGTGCCAGCAGCCCTCGGGATCCCTACGAGCAGTACTTC. Its protein is CASSPRDPYEQYF.